The next 25 T cell receptor beta chains were all read from a single sample in a study of regulatory and conventional T cells in RAG deficiency. The data were produced by immunoSEQ multiplex PCR, yet TCRdb's version contains in-frame clones alone and is incomplete. The sample includes under 7,000 clones, 80% to 95% of them seen just once. Sequencing was carried out using CD8+ T cells sorted from blood. These receptor sequences come from a human donor with RAG deficiency presenting as severe combined immunodeficiency.

For the CDR3, the DNA is TGTGCCAGTAGTATAAAACAGGGGTACGAGCAGTACTTC. Translation: CASSIKQGYEQYF. This sequence joins TRBV19 and TRBJ2-7, with TRBD1 identical over 7 bases. This CDR3 is built from 13 residues. Germline loops: CDR1 LNHDA, CDR2 SQIVND (reference sequence). Trimming cost V 2 bases and J 4 bases; bases outside gene matches: 2. Full variable domain (remainder filled in from reference TRBV19 and TRBJ2-7): DGGITQSPKYLFRKEGQNVTLSCEQNLNHDAMYWYRQDPGQGLRLIYYSQIVNDFQKGDIAEGYSVSREKKESFPLTVTSAQKNPTAFYLCASSIKQGYEQYFGPGTRLTVT.

V is TRBV7-8 and J is TRBJ1-2; D ambiguous. Trimming left V 2 bases short and J 1 base short, with 2 bases between. Germline V gene data show CDR1 as SGHVS and CDR2 as FQNEAQ. The CDR3 extends over 12 amino acids. Here the CDR3 DNA reads TGTGCCAGCAGCTTAAATAACTATGGCTACACCTTC. Protein product: CASSLNNYGYTF.

The chain combines TRBV7-2 with TRBJ2-3, with 9 bases identical to TRBD2. The CDR3 loop spans 18 amino acids. CDR1 is SGHTA and CDR2 is FQGNSA in the germline V gene. V gave up 3 bases and J gave up 4 bases; unmatched junction bases: 14. CDR3 DNA sequence: TGTGCCAGCAGCTTCCGTGTCTTTGCGGGAGGGTGGGCAGATACGCAGTATTTT. Translated, it gives CASSFRVFAGGWADTQYF.

The J gene is TRBJ1-2, the V gene TRBV9; D may be TRBD1 (6 bases). The CDR3 totals 15 residues. Trimming took 2 bases from V and 1 from J, leaving 12 bases between them. Germline CDR1 and CDR2: SGDLS and YYNGEE. The CDR3 DNA reads TGTGCCAGCAGCGTCACAGGGCGGGATAACTATGGCTACACCTTC. Translation: CASSVTGRDNYGYTF.

The chain employs TRBV10-3 and TRBJ2-2; possible D gene TRBD1, 6 bases. Germline CDR1 is ENHRY and CDR2 is SYGVKD. Between the trimmed V and J ends, which lost 2 bases and 6 bases, there was a span of 10 bases. The CDR3 sequence is 14 residues long. For the CDR3, the DNA is TGTGCCATCAGTGAGCCACAGGGAGCCGGGGAGCTGTTTTTT. Its protein is CAISEPQGAGELFF.

The V gene is TRBV12-5, the J gene TRBJ2-3, with 9 bases that match TRBD2. This CDR3 has 15 amino acids. Germline values: CDR1 LGHNT, CDR2 FRNRAP. Germline trimming cut 2 bases from V and 0 bases from J; bases unmatched to any gene: 0. CDR3 in amino acids: CASGLTSGSTDTQYF. The CDR3 DNA is TGTGCTAGTGGTTTGACTAGCGGGAGCACAGATACGCAGTATTTT.

CDR3 DNA: TGCGCCAGCAGCAGGTTTTACAATGAGCAGTTCTTC. This translates into CASSRFYNEQFF. J is TRBJ2-1 and V is TRBV5-1; no clear D. CDR3 length: 12 residues. From germline, CDR1 is SGHRS and CDR2 YFSETQ. Trimming stripped 4 bases from V and 4 bases from J, with 6 bases between.

The V call is TRBV27, the J call TRBJ2-6; unclear D gene. The CDR3 sequence is 16 residues long. The germline V gene encodes CDR1 MNHEY and CDR2 SMNVEV (reference sequence). The germline V and J ends were trimmed by 6 bases and 0 bases, with 12 bases remaining between them. The CDR3 bases are TGTGCCAGCAGCCTTCTCAGGCTCTCTGGGGCCAACGTCCTGACTTTC. Its translation: CASSLLRLSGANVLTF.

The rearrangement links TRBV4-3 to TRBJ1-5; D remains unclear. Germline CDR1 is LGHNA and CDR2 is YSLEER. Trimming cost V 1 base and J 0 bases, with 7 bases left between them. The CDR3 runs 15 residues. The CDR3 here is CASSQGALSNQPQHF. For the CDR3, the DNA is TGCGCCAGCAGCCAAGGGGCCCTTAGCAATCAGCCCCAGCATTTT.

This sequence joins TRBV9 and TRBJ2-3, with TRBD1 identical over 7 bases. Looked up from germline, CDR1 is SGDLS and CDR2 is YYNGEE. Trimming took 0 bases from V and 4 from J; bases not matched to a gene: 5. The CDR3 runs to 15 residues. The chain's CDR3 is CASSVEGAASDTQYF. The CDR3 DNA reads as TGTGCCAGCAGCGTAGAGGGGGCGGCCTCAGATACGCAGTATTTT.

V and J are TRBV30 and TRBJ2-5; D is undetermined. Between the trimmed V and J ends, which lost 0 bases and 5 bases, there was a span of 13 bases. From germline, CDR1 is GTSNPN and CDR2 SVGIG (reference sequence). This CDR3 comprises 14 residues. CDR3 region: CAWSVSLQLETQYF. As DNA, the CDR3 is TGTGCCTGGAGTGTATCTCTACAGCTCGAGACCCAGTACTTC.

This clone was seen a single time. DNA of the CDR3: TGTGCCAGTAGTGGCGGGACAGTGAGCGGGGAGCTGTTTTTT. Protein sequence: CASSGGTVSGELFF. The rearrangement uses TRBV19 and TRBJ2-2, with D possibly TRBD1 on 7 matching bases. Trimming removed 5 bases from V and 7 bases from J, with 14 bases in between. The CDR3 covers 14 residues. Germline loops: CDR1 LNHDA, CDR2 SQIVND (reference sequence). Using reference TRBV19 and TRBJ2-2 for the parts outside the CDR3, the full variable domain is DGGITQSPKYLFRKEGQNVTLSCEQNLNHDAMYWYRQDPGQGLRLIYYSQIVNDFQKGDIAEGYSVSREKKESFPLTVTSAQKNPTAFYLCASSGGTVSGELFFGEGSRLTVL.

The rearrangement joins TRBV9 to TRBJ2-7; maybe TRBD1 (6 bases). Per the germline V gene, CDR1 is SGDLS and CDR2 is YYNGEE. There are 12 residues in the CDR3. V was trimmed by 3 bases and J by 2 bases, leaving 6 bases between them. This chain's CDR3 is CASSGQAYEQYF. CDR3 sequence (DNA): TGTGCCAGCAGCGGACAGGCCTACGAGCAGTACTTC.

The CDR3 coding sequence is TGTGCCAGCAGCCCCACCGGTCGAAACTATGGCTACACCTTC. Protein: CASSPTGRNYGYTF. The V gene is TRBV27, the J gene TRBJ1-2; D ambiguous. The ends were cut back, 6 bases at V and 2 bases at J, with 13 bases in the middle. This CDR3 region has 14 residues. From germline, CDR1 is MNHEY and CDR2 SMNVEV (reference sequence).

This clone was picked up one time. The V gene is TRBV13, the J gene TRBJ2-7; 8 bases map to TRBD2. Germline lookup yields CDR1 PRHDT and CDR2 FYEKMQ (reference sequence). Trimming removed 4 bases from V and 0 bases from J; junction bases left unmatched: 2. The CDR3 consists of 14 residues. CDR3 nucleotides: TGTGCCAGCAGCTCCGGGGGGGGCTCCTACGAGCAGTACTTC. Translation: CASSSGGGSYEQYF.

This chain connects TRBV28 to TRBJ2-5; 8 bases are a match to TRBD2. CDR3 length equals 12 residues. The ends lost 5 bases at V and 9 bases at J; junction bases unmatched: 5. CDR1 MDHEN and CDR2 SYDVKM come from the germline V gene. The CDR3 DNA is TGTGCCAGCAGTGCTCCCGGGGGGGCCCAGTACTTC. This gives the protein CASSAPGGAQYF. The full variable domain, completed using reference TRBV28 and TRBJ2-5, is DVKVTQSSRYLVKRTGEKVFLECVQDMDHENMFWYRQDPGLGLRLIYFSYDVKMKEKGDIPEGYSVSREKKERFSLILESASTNQTSMYLCASSAPGGAQYFGPGTRLLVL.

This clone showed up just once. Within the sample, other DNA sequences also encode this same CDR3. V is TRBV7-9 and J is TRBJ2-7; the D is unclear. CDR1 and CDR2 from the germline V gene are SEHNR and FQNEAQ (reference sequence). CDR3 length: 12 amino acids. The V gene lost 1 base and the J gene lost 1 base, with 2 bases spanning the gap. The DNA for the CDR3 is TGTGCCAGCAGCTTAGGGTCCTACGAGCAGTACTTC. Encoded protein: CASSLGSYEQYF.

The V call is TRBV9, the J call TRBJ2-3, with D possibly being TRBD2 (5 bases). The CDR3 is made up of 15 amino acids. Trimming took 0 bases from V and 4 from J, leaving 12 bases between them. Looked up from germline, CDR1 is SGDLS and CDR2 is YYNGEE. As DNA, the CDR3 is TGTGCCAGCAGCGTAGTCGTCAGCGGAGCAGATACGCAGTATTTT. Amino acid sequence: CASSVVVSGADTQYF.

The chain has TRBV27 and TRBJ1-1; TRBD1 agrees at 12 bases. Germline V gene lookup returns CDR1 MNHEY and CDR2 SMNVEV (reference sequence). The V gene end was trimmed by 1 base and the J gene end by 4 bases; junction bases not matched to a gene: 1. The CDR3 length is 15 residues. The CDR3 region has the DNA TGTGCCAGCAGTTTATGGGGACAGGGGGCCACTGAAGCTTTCTTT. It codes for CASSLWGQGATEAFF.

The CDR3 nucleotides are TGTGCCAGCAGCGCCAACTCCAACACTGAAGCTTTCTTT. Translated, it gives CASSANSNTEAFF. This rearrangement joins TRBV9 to TRBJ1-1; D not resolved. V lost 3 bases and J 2 bases, leaving 8 bases between the germline ends. From germline, CDR1 is SGDLS and CDR2 YYNGEE. CDR3 length: 13 amino acids.

CDR3 residues: CASSYSVGTEAFF. CDR3 coding DNA: TGTGCCAGCAGTTACTCAGTCGGCACTGAAGCTTTCTTT. The V and J genes are TRBV6-5 and TRBJ1-1; D remains unclear. Trimming took 0 bases from V and 4 from J, leaving 6 bases between them. The CDR3 sequence is 13 residues long. From germline, CDR1 is MNHEY and CDR2 SVGAGI.

This sequence joins TRBV4-1 and TRBJ2-5, with D perhaps TRBD1 (5 bases). The germline CDR1 and CDR2 sequences are MGHRA and YSYEKL. V was cut by 2 bases and J by 5 bases, with 18 bases left in between. The CDR3 is made up of 16 amino acids. CDR3 in DNA: TGCGCCAGCAGCCAACAATCCACAGGAATGGGGGAGACCCAGTACTTC. Its translation is CASSQQSTGMGETQYF.

The chain employs TRBV27 and TRBJ2-6; D is possibly TRBD2 (6 bases). The CDR3 runs 20 residues. Germline assignment: CDR1 MNHEY and CDR2 SMNVEV (reference sequence). Trimming shortened V by 7 bases and J by 0 bases, and 25 bases separated the two germline ends. Here the CDR3 DNA reads TGTGCCAGCACCGTGGGGTTCCCGGGACTCCGAGACTCTGGGGCCAACGTCCTGACTTTC. It is translated as CASTVGFPGLRDSGANVLTF.

CDR3 nucleotides: TGTGCCAGCAGCGTAGGCACCGGGGAGCTGTTTTTT. Protein sequence: CASSVGTGELFF. The rearrangement links TRBV9 to TRBJ2-2; unclear D gene. Germline CDR1 reads SGDLS; CDR2 reads YYNGEE. The length of the CDR3 is 12 residues. The V gene lost 0 bases and the J gene lost 4 bases, with 1 base spanning the gap.

The chain has TRBV9 and TRBJ2-7; 12 nucleotides line up with TRBD2. Germline V CDR1 and CDR2: SGDLS, YYNGEE. The CDR3 runs to 15 residues. J lost 7 bases, V lost 0 bases, and 5 bases had no gene match. The CDR3 DNA sequence: TGTGCCAGCAGCGTAGGACTAGCGGGAGTTCGGGAGCAGTACTTC. It codes for CASSVGLAGVREQYF.